The 20 T cell receptor beta chains below were found in one sample sequenced in a study of blood T cell repertoires in COVID-19. TCRdb's table, derived via immunoSEQ multiplex PCR, lists solely in-frame clones and lacks some. The sample consists of 180,000 or so clones, roughly 87% of them appearing once. Material: PBMCs or T cells enriched from blood (not recorded which). The receptors here all came from a man in his fifties who had recovered from COVID-19.

This clone was seen a single time. The chain is built from TRBV5-4 and TRBJ1-1; D gene uncertain. The length of the CDR3 is 15 residues. CDR1 and CDR2 from the germline V gene are SGHNT and YYREEE (reference sequence). The V end was cut by 4 bases, the J end by 1 base, with 14 bases between. CDR3 in amino acids: CASSPLGGQNTEAFF. CDR3 in DNA: TGTGCCAGCAGCCCCCTGGGAGGGCAGAACACTGAAGCTTTCTTT.

This clone came up once. This chain links TRBV28 with TRBJ1-6; D might be TRBD1 (5 bases). Germline CDR1 reads MDHEN; CDR2 reads SYDVKM. Trimming removed 5 bases at V and 0 bases at J, with 14 bases between. There are 17 residues in the CDR3. This chain's CDR3 is CASSPPRGTSYNSPLHF. CDR3 in DNA: TGTGCCAGCAGTCCCCCTAGGGGAACCTCCTATAATTCACCCCTCCACTTT.

V and J are TRBV5-4 and TRBJ2-3; 13 bases fit TRBD2. V trimming: 3 bases; J trimming: 10 bases; junction bases outside the gene matches: 11. The CDR3 runs to 16 residues. Germline CDR1 reads SGHNT; CDR2 reads YYREEE (reference sequence). This CDR3 reads CASSSRTSGGLGAQYF. Written as DNA, the CDR3 is TGTGCCAGCAGCTCGAGGACTAGCGGGGGTCTTGGCGCGCAGTATTTT.

The chain uses TRBV13 and TRBJ1-4, with D hard to call. V dropped 2 bases and J dropped 3 bases, with 10 bases sitting between them. Germline CDR1 PRHDT, CDR2 FYEKMQ (reference sequence). This CDR3 spans 15 amino acids. Here the CDR3 DNA reads TGTGCCAGCAGCTTATTGGGCCAGGCTAATGAAAAACTGTTTTTT. Translation gives CASSLLGQANEKLFF.

This sequence joins TRBV24-1 and TRBJ2-7; no firm D call. Germline V gives CDR1 KGHDR, CDR2 SFDVKD. The CDR3 sequence is 14 residues long. V lost 4 bases to trimming and J lost 0 bases, with 9 bases between them. The CDR3 reads CATSDPDNSYEQYF. The CDR3 region has the DNA TGTGCCACCAGTGACCCTGACAACTCCTACGAGCAGTACTTC.

This rearrangement joins TRBV7-3 to TRBJ2-3; 7 bases agree with TRBD2. With 3 bases clipped from V and 4 bases from J, the junction kept 7 bases outside the gene matches. CDR3 size: 15 residues. In germline, CDR1 is SGHTA, CDR2 FQGTGA. DNA for the CDR3: TGTGCCAGCAGCTTCGGCGGGAGAATCTCAGATACGCAGTATTTT. It yields the protein CASSFGGRISDTQYF.

This clone has only one observation. This rearrangement joins TRBV27 to TRBJ2-1; D remains unclear. Per germline, CDR1 MNHEY and CDR2 SMNVEV (reference sequence). This CDR3 region has 13 residues. The ends were cut back, 6 bases at V and 8 bases at J, with 14 bases in the middle. The CDR3 sequence is CASRTWRRDEQFF. CDR3 sequence (DNA): TGTGCCAGCAGGACCTGGCGGAGAGATGAGCAGTTCTTC.

V and J are TRBV27 and TRBJ2-7; 8 positions agree with TRBD2. J gave up 3 bases and V 3 bases, and 10 bases lay outside the gene matches. There are 16 residues in the CDR3. CDR1 and CDR2 (germline): MNHEY, SMNVEV (reference sequence). This chain's CDR3 is CASSFPRGSGIYEQYF. The CDR3 DNA reads TGTGCCAGCAGTTTCCCTCGGGGTAGCGGGATCTACGAGCAGTACTTC.

This clone has a single count. The genes are TRBV21-1 and TRBJ2-7; TRBD1, as called in the table, went unchecked against the DNA. TRBV21-1 is designated a pseudogene. There are 16 residues in the CDR3. For the CDR3, the DNA is TGTGCCAGCAGCCCCCGGGACAGGGGTGGTTCTTACGAGCAGTACTTC. Translation: CASSPRDRGGSYEQYF.

The chain joins TRBV5-1 to TRBJ1-1, with TRBD1 identical over 7 bases. This CDR3 spans 13 amino acids. Unmatched junction bases numbered 7, after V lost 6 bases and J lost 5 bases. Germline lookup yields CDR1 SGHRS and CDR2 YFSETQ. The CDR3 DNA follows: TGCGCCAGCACTGAACAGGGGTTTACTGAAGCTTTCTTT. Encoded protein: CASTEQGFTEAFF.

The chain uses TRBV5-1 and TRBJ1-1; tentatively, D is TRBD1 (6 bases). Trimming left V 0 bases short and J 2 bases short, with 11 bases between. The CDR3 consists of 15 residues. The germline CDR1 and CDR2 sequences are SGHRS and YFSETQ. The CDR3 protein is CASSLVSRGNTEAFF. CDR3 nucleotide sequence: TGCGCCAGCAGCTTGGTTAGCAGGGGTAACACTGAAGCTTTCTTT.

The rearrangement links TRBV29-1 to TRBJ2-7; tentative D call: TRBD1 (5 bases). This CDR3 has 13 residues. The V end lost 4 bases, the J end lost 4 bases, and 14 bases lay between the germline ends. Looked up from germline, CDR1 is SQVTM and CDR2 is ANQGSEA. DNA for the CDR3: TGCAGCGTTGTCCTCCAGGGAATGTACGAGCAGTACTTC. This translates into CSVVLQGMYEQYF.

This clone was counted between two and nine times. The chain uses TRBV24-1 and TRBJ1-2, with 7 bases identical to TRBD1. CDR1 and CDR2 from the germline V gene are KGHDR and SFDVKD. V lost 5 bases and J lost 4; bases outside the gene matches: 9. The CDR3 totals 15 residues. CDR3 sequence reads: CATSAMTGSSYGYTF. CDR3 DNA sequence: TGTGCCACCAGTGCAATGACAGGGAGTTCCTATGGCTACACCTTC.

CDR3 DNA sequence: TGTGCCAGCAGTACCGGTAGCGGGGGAAACACCGGGGAGCTGTTTTTT. It encodes CASSTGSGGNTGELFF. V and J are TRBV2 and TRBJ2-2, with 9 bases fitting TRBD2. The CDR3 totals 16 residues. Germline V gene data show CDR1 as SNHLY and CDR2 as FYNNEI. V dropped 5 bases and J dropped 2; count of bases not matched to a gene: 6. The whole variable domain, remainder taken from reference TRBV2 and TRBJ2-2, is EPEVTQTPSHQVTQMGQEVILRCVPISNHLYFYWYRQILGQKVEFLVSFYNNEISEKSEIFDDQFSVERPDGSNFTLKIRSTKLEDSAMYFCASSTGSGGNTGELFFGEGSRLTVL.

This clone was counted between two and nine times. V is TRBV24-1 and J is TRBJ2-7, with D possibly TRBD1 on 6 matching bases. CDR3 length equals 13 residues. Germline V gene sequence: CDR1 KGHDR, CDR2 SFDVKD. V gave up 5 bases and J gave up 7 bases, with 14 bases separating them. CDR3 region: CATSAPNDREQYF. Written as DNA, the CDR3 is TGTGCCACCAGTGCTCCTAACGACAGGGAGCAGTACTTC.

V is TRBV9 and J is TRBJ2-3, with 9 bases identical to TRBD2. The ends lost 4 bases at V and 4 bases at J; junction bases unmatched: 10. The length of the CDR3 is 16 residues. Germline CDR1 and CDR2: SGDLS and YYNGEE. The CDR3 sequence is CASSSRGSGGADTQYF. The CDR3 region has the DNA TGTGCCAGCAGCTCCCGGGGTAGCGGGGGAGCAGATACGCAGTATTTT.

A note on this clone: The sample contains more than one DNA sequence encoding this CDR3. The rearrangement uses TRBV18 and TRBJ2-7; 7 bases agree with TRBD1. V trimming: 6 bases; J trimming: 2 bases; junction bases outside the gene matches: 4. Germline CDR1 and CDR2: KGHSH and LQKENI. The CDR3 is 13 residues long. The CDR3 sequence: CASSPGQTYEQYF. The CDR3 region has the DNA TGTGCCAGCTCCCCGGGACAGACCTACGAGCAGTACTTC.

This clone was seen once. The rearrangement links TRBV10-3 to TRBJ1-5; no reliable D call. This CDR3 spans 13 amino acids. Looked up from germline, CDR1 is ENHRY and CDR2 is SYGVKD. V lost 7 bases and J lost 4, with 11 bases in between. The DNA for the CDR3 is TGTGCCATCAATGACGGGAGGAATCAGCCCCAGCATTTT. Residues: CAINDGRNQPQHF.

The CDR3 DNA is TGCGCCAGCAGCAGGACAGGGGTCGCCTCTGGGGCCAACGTCCTGACTTTC. Its protein is CASSRTGVASGANVLTF. This chain links TRBV5-1 with TRBJ2-6, with TRBD1 matching over 9 bases. This CDR3 contains 17 residues. The trim removed 4 bases at V and 0 bases at J, leaving 5 bases unmatched. Germline V gives CDR1 SGHRS, CDR2 YFSETQ.

The rearrangement links TRBV28 to TRBJ2-7, with D hard to call. V was pared by 1 base and J by 2 bases, with 9 bases between. CDR1 MDHEN and CDR2 SYDVKM come from the germline V gene. This CDR3 has 14 residues. CDR3 nucleotide sequence: TGTGCCAGCAGTTTATTCCTAGTCCCCTACGAGCAGTACTTC. Translated: CASSLFLVPYEQYF. The entire variable domain, with the rest obtained from reference TRBV28 and TRBJ2-7, is as follows: DVKVTQSSRYLVKRTGEKVFLECVQDMDHENMFWYRQDPGLGLRLIYFSYDVKMKEKGDIPEGYSVSREKKERFSLILESASTNQTSMYLCASSLFLVPYEQYFGPGTRLTVT.